This T cell receptor (beta chain) was identified during a study of PD-1 blockade in classical Hodgkin lymphoma. The wider study: Intravenous infusions of nivolumab 3 mg/kg reached patients every 2 weeks. Study results and caveats: Patients with a complete response exhibited baseline diversity comparable to newly diagnosed patients. Newly diagnosed patients reportedly trailed healthy donors in baseline TCR diversity.

Profiled with immunoSEQ multiplex PCR; TCRdb holds only in-frame clones, not every one. The sample includes 90,000 to 110,000 clones, roughly 87% of them seen just once. J gave up 7 bases and V 2 bases, and 1 base lay outside the gene matches. This CDR3 has 14 residues. The V gene's germline CDR1 is SGHRS and CDR2 YFSETQ. This clone was detected only a few times. Its antigen is still unknown. The time point is: cycle 4 day 1 (C4D1), after less than 7 weeks of nivolumab. Relapse was seen in all patients after autologous stem cell transplantation, and brentuximab vedotin exposure was variable. Best outcomes ranged across complete response, partial response and progressive disease.

The chain joins TRBV5-1 to TRBJ1-4; 11 bases line up with TRBD1. This receptor was identified in a human donor with classical Hodgkin lymphoma. The sequenced sample was peripheral blood mononuclear cells (PBMCs), obtained before the fourth cycle of nivolumab. As DNA, the CDR3 is TGCGCCAGCAGCTTTGGGACAGGGGGTGAAAAACTGTTTTTT. This sequence encodes CASSFGTGGEKLFF.